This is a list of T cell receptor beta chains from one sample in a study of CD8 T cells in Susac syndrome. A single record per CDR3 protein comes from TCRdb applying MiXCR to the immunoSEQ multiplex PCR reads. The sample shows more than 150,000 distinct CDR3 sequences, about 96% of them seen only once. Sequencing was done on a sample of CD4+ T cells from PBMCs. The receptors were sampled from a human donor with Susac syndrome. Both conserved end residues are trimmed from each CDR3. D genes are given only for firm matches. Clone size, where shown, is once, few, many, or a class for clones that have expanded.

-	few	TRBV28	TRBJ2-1	ASSLINEQF
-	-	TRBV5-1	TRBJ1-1	ASSLAGSMNTEAF
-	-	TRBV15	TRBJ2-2	AAGTGPTGELF
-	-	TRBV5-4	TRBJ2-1	ASRPPPEGSKRDEQF
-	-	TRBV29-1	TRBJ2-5	SVEGWGETQY
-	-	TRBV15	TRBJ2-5	ATSRDLSSQETQY
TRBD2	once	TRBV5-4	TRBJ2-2	ASSLGGGRPGELF
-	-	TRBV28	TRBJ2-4	ASSTAGAKNIQY
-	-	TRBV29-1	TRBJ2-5	SVEVTQGTQY
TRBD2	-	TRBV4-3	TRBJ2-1	ASSQDLAGNNEQF
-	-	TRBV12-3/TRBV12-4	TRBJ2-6	ASSFWGRDSGANVLT
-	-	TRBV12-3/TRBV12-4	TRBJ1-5	ASSWRGRDQPQH
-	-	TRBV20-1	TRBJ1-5	SASTGRSNQPQH
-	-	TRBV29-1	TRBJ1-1	STSRGMNTEAF
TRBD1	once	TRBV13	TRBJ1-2	ASSPNRGSPYGYT
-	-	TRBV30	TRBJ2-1	AWSPGFLNSEQF
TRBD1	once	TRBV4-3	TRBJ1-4	ASSQDVFGETGLF
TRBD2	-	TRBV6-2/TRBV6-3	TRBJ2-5	ASRNSGPPGTQY
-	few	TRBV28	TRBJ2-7	ASSYTSYEQY
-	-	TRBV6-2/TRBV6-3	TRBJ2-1	ASSNGGEQF
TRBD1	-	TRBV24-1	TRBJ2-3	ATNPGTGPNTDTQY
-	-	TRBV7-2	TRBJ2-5	ASTLPSGETQY
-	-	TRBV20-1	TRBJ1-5	SAPEGGNQPQH
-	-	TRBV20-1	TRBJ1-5	SARVPRGGGQPQH
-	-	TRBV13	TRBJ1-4	ASSSGDNLEKLF
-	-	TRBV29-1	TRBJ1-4	SVDTGVDHEKLF
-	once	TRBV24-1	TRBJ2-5	ATSDSGLTKETQY